This T cell receptor (beta chain) stems from a study of early T cells in non-severe SARS-CoV-2 infection. About the research overall: From unsorted whole blood, bulk RNA was sequenced, and the chains remained unpaired.

The junction had 1 base not matched to a gene; V was cut back by 0 bases and J by 5 bases. The length of the CDR3 is 14 residues. CDR1 and CDR2 from the germline V gene are SGHRS and YFSETQ. Molecules of cDNA were individually given unique molecular identifiers that were attached to them. Using its own MiXCR run on the 5' RACE reads, TCRdb lists one record per CDR3 protein. This sample yields roughly 30,000 distinct CDR3 sequences, of which roughly 4.5% are seen a single time; 6% to 6.5% belongs to the top ten. This clonotype turned up a few times. The sequencing input was whole blood. This chain connects TRBV5-1 to TRBJ2-1; TRBD2 aligns across 8 bases. This clonotype was obtained from an adult who was a healthcare worker with PCR-confirmed SARS-CoV-2 infection or an uninfected control (not recorded which). The CDR3 nucleotides are TGCGCCAGCAGCTTGGTTAGCGGGGACAATGAGCAGTTCTTC. Its protein is CASSLVSGDNEQFF.